The 20 T cell receptor beta chains in this list originate from one sample, sequenced in a study of vaccination and CD4 T cells after COVID-19. Treatment reported: 10-day PBMC culture with coronavirus spike peptide pools or control peptides (ViraFEST assay). These receptors' targets are unknown. Once obtained from cultured CD4+ T cells, the DNA was sequenced using the Oncomine TCR Beta short-read assay. TCRdb itself ran the PCR reads through MiXCR, one entry per CDR3 protein. The sample lists about 4,800 distinct CDR3 sequences, roughly a fifth occurring once. The sequencing sample was made of CD4+ T cells from blood, cultured in vitro. These receptor sequences come from a human donor who had recovered from COVID-19.

This clonotype was observed a few times. This chain connects TRBV30 to TRBJ2-1; D possibly corresponds to TRBD2 (7 bases). Germline-derived CDR1 and CDR2 are GTSNPN and SVGIG (reference sequence). With 2 bases removed from V and 9 bases from J, the gap between germline ends came to 23 bases. The CDR3 is 16 amino acids. The CDR3, as DNA: TGTGCCTGGAGTCATCGTTCGGGGGGCATGCATGGTGAGCAGTTCTTC. It translates to CAWSHRSGGMHGEQFF.

This clonotype showed up just a few times. The genes are TRBV7-2 and TRBJ1-6, with D maybe TRBD1 (5 bases). The CDR3 totals 15 residues. V gave up 4 bases and J gave up 7 bases, with 14 bases separating them. Germline V lookup: CDR1 SGHTA, CDR2 FQGNSA. CDR3 sequence reads: CASSSGPANNSPLHF. In nucleotides, the CDR3 is TGTGCCAGCAGCTCGGGACCGGCAAACAATTCACCCCTCCACTTT. Full variable domain (outside the CDR3, taken from reference TRBV7-2 and TRBJ1-6): GAGVSQSPSNKVTEKGKDVELRCDPISGHTALYWYRQSLGQGLEFLIYFQGNSAPDKSGLPSDRFSAERTGGSVSTLTIQRTQQEDSAVYLCASSSGPANNSPLHFGNGTRLTVT.

This clonotype turned up a few times. The V and J genes are TRBV30 and TRBJ1-5; D uncertain. Germline V gene lookup returns CDR1 GTSNPN and CDR2 SVGIG (reference sequence). This CDR3 contains 13 residues. V gave up 2 bases and J gave up 15 bases, with 20 bases separating them. DNA for the CDR3: TGTGCCTGGAGTCGTTCGGAAGGACTGCTAATGCATTTT. Protein product: CAWSRSEGLLMHF.

The V call is TRBV30, the J call TRBJ2-1, with D tentatively TRBD2 (6 bases). The germline V gene has CDR1 GTSNPN and CDR2 SVGIG (reference sequence). The CDR3 has 12 amino acids. The V and J ends lost 3 bases and 4 bases respectively, with 7 bases between them. CDR3 loop: CAWSGGYNEQFF. The DNA for the CDR3 is TGTGCCTGGAGCGGGGGTTACAATGAGCAGTTCTTC.

By share of the sample, this clonotype is large. This chain uses TRBV20-1 with TRBJ2-3; 14 nucleotides line up with TRBD2. The CDR3 loop spans 16 amino acids. J lost 4 bases, V lost 6 bases, and 9 bases had no gene match. Germline V gene data show CDR1 as DFQATT and CDR2 as SNEGSKA (reference sequence). The CDR3 nucleotides read TGCAGTGCCCCTCCCATGGGACTAGCGGGAGCAGATACGCAGTATTTT. This encodes CSAPPMGLAGADTQYF.

The chain has TRBV11-2 and TRBJ1-1; D might be TRBD1 (5 bases). The CDR3 is 13 amino acids. CDR1 SGHAT and CDR2 FQNNGV come from the germline V gene. Trimming left V 3 bases short and J 7 bases short, with 12 bases between. CDR3 nucleotide sequence: TGTGCCAGCAGCTTCCCGACAGACGGTGAAGCTTTCTTT. Its protein is CASSFPTDGEAFF.

This clonotype is medium-sized. V and J are TRBV2 and TRBJ2-3, with D perhaps TRBD1 or TRBD2 (5 bases each). V shed 8 bases and J shed 2 bases, with 17 bases lying between them. From germline, CDR1 is SNHLY and CDR2 FYNNEI. This CDR3 has 15 residues. CDR3 sequence reads: CASSPWGSHTDTQYF. The CDR3 coding sequence is TGTGCCAGCTCCCCCTGGGGGTCCCACACAGATACGCAGTATTTT.

Relative to its sample, this clonotype is medium-sized. This chain uses TRBV12-3 or TRBV12-4 with TRBJ1-1; D remains unclear. The CDR3 is made up of 11 amino acids. Trimming removed 5 bases from V and 4 bases from J, with 5 bases in between. The CDR3 nucleotides read TGTGCCAGCAGTCTTTCCACTGAAGCTTTCTTT. It codes for CASSLSTEAFF.

As regards this clonotype: An end of the junction does not agree with germline; a read error may underlie this. The rearrangement links TRBV4-1 to TRBJ2-7; 7 bases are shared with TRBD1. The germline CDR1 and CDR2 sequences are MGHRA and YSYEKL. This CDR3 spans 14 amino acids. The chain's CDR3 is CASGQGDRSYEQYF. In DNA, the CDR3 is TGCGCCAGCGGCCAAGGGGACAGAAGCTACGAGCAGTACTTC.

The chain employs TRBV6-1 and TRBJ1-4; unclear D gene. The V and J ends lost 4 bases and 6 bases respectively, with 12 bases between them. Germline V gene sequence: CDR1 MNHNS, CDR2 SASEGT. This CDR3 is 14 amino acids long. The CDR3 DNA follows: TGTGCCAGCAGTGGAGGGATGCGGTATGAAAAACTGTTTTTT. It is translated as CASSGGMRYEKLFF.

This clonotype was seen a few times. The rearrangement uses TRBV5-1 and TRBJ2-2; no firm D call. V was clipped by 6 bases and J by 6 bases, with 9 bases between them. CDR1 SGHRS and CDR2 YFSETQ come from the germline V gene. The CDR3 runs 12 residues. CDR3 amino acids: CASTVGSGELFF. CDR3 nucleotides: TGCGCCAGCACGGTAGGGTCCGGGGAGCTGTTTTTT.

The V gene is TRBV30, the J gene TRBJ1-2, with TRBD1 matching 9 bases. The CDR3 has 14 amino acids. V was pared by 2 bases and J by 8 bases, with 9 bases of the junction left unmatched. From germline, CDR1 is GTSNPN and CDR2 SVGIG (reference sequence). The CDR3 region has the DNA TGTGCCTGGAGTCCCCTGACAGGGGGAGACGGCTACACCTTC. It specifies CAWSPLTGGDGYTF.

This clonotype was observed a handful of times. This sequence joins TRBV12-3 or TRBV12-4 and TRBJ2-3; D is perhaps TRBD2 (5 bases). Trimming pared 8 bases from V and 1 base from J, leaving 16 bases between. This CDR3 spans 15 amino acids. This CDR3 reads CASRPASRGTDTQYF. CDR3 in DNA: TGTGCCAGCCGTCCCGCTTCGAGGGGCACAGATACGCAGTATTTT.

This clonotype rates as medium-sized (0.01 to 0.1%). V usage is TRBV7-9 and J usage is TRBJ2-3, with D unresolved. Looked up from germline, CDR1 is SEHNR and CDR2 is FQNEAQ (reference sequence). V shed 5 bases and J shed 3 bases, with 15 bases lying between them. CDR3 length equals 15 residues. CDR3 loop: CASSPTAAVTDTQYF. As DNA, the CDR3 is TGTGCCAGCAGCCCAACGGCGGCGGTTACAGATACGCAGTATTTT.

Relative to its sample, this clonotype is medium-sized. The chain combines TRBV20-1 with TRBJ1-4, with a weak D call TRBD1 (6 bases). V lost 5 bases and J 8 bases, leaving 6 bases between the germline ends. Germline values: CDR1 DFQATT, CDR2 SNEGSKA (reference sequence). The CDR3 spans 10 residues. The CDR3 region is CSAGQEKLFF. The CDR3 DNA follows: TGCAGTGCTGGACAGGAAAAACTGTTTTTT.

The CDR3 loop reads CASSYSGGGAYNEQFF. The DNA of the CDR3 is TGTGCCAGCAGTTACTCGGGTGGGGGGGCGTACAATGAGCAGTTCTTC. V usage is TRBV6-5 and J usage is TRBJ2-1; a weak D match, TRBD2 (7 bases). The germline gives CDR1 MNHEY, CDR2 SVGAGI. V gave up 0 bases and J gave up 4 bases, with 13 bases separating them. The CDR3 contains 16 residues.

This chain joins TRBV5-1 and TRBJ2-5; 8 positions agree with TRBD1. Looked up from germline, CDR1 is SGHRS and CDR2 is YFSETQ. Unmatched junction bases numbered 3, after V lost 4 bases and J lost 1 base. The CDR3 length is 14 residues. The DNA for the CDR3 is TGCGCCAGCAGCCGACAGGGGACCCAAGAGACCCAGTACTTC. Protein sequence: CASSRQGTQETQYF.

The rearrangement joins TRBV19 to TRBJ2-3; TRBD2 is a possible D gene (5 bases). Deletions cut 8 bases from V and 3 bases from J, with 15 bases between. Germline CDR1 LNHDA, CDR2 SQIVND (reference sequence). The CDR3 spans 14 residues. CDR3 amino acids: CASGGRAATDTQYF. The CDR3 coding sequence is TGTGCCAGTGGAGGCCGGGCGGCTACAGATACGCAGTATTTT. The variable domain in full, with the rest retrieved from reference TRBV19 and TRBJ2-3, is DGGITQSPKYLFRKEGQNVTLSCEQNLNHDAMYWYRQDPGQGLRLIYYSQIVNDFQKGDIAEGYSVSREKKESFPLTVTSAQKNPTAFYLCASGGRAATDTQYFGPGTRLTVL.

V is TRBV30 and J is TRBJ1-6; 8 bases map to TRBD1. V lost 2 bases to trimming and J lost 5 bases; unmatched junction nucleotides: 2. Germline values: CDR1 GTSNPN, CDR2 SVGIG (reference sequence). The CDR3 length is 14 residues. The CDR3 loop is CAWSSGQDNSPLHF. The CDR3 DNA is TGTGCCTGGAGTTCGGGACAGGATAATTCACCCCTCCACTTT. The full variable domain, with the rest looked up from reference TRBV30 and TRBJ1-6, is SQTIHQWPATLVQPVGSPLSLECTVEGTSNPNLYWYRQAAGRGLQLLFYSVGIGQISSEVPQNLSASRPQDRQFILSSKKLLLSDSGFYLCAWSSGQDNSPLHFGNGTRLTVT.

This clonotype has only a few counts. The chain combines TRBV11-3 with TRBJ1-6; D remains ambiguous. The V gene's germline CDR1 is SGHNT and CDR2 YENEEA. This CDR3 comprises 14 residues. V was cut by 1 base and J by 8 bases, with 9 bases left in between. The CDR3 bases are TGTGCCAGCAGCTTAGGGCAAAAGGATTCACCCCTCCACTTT. Encoded protein: CASSLGQKDSPLHF.